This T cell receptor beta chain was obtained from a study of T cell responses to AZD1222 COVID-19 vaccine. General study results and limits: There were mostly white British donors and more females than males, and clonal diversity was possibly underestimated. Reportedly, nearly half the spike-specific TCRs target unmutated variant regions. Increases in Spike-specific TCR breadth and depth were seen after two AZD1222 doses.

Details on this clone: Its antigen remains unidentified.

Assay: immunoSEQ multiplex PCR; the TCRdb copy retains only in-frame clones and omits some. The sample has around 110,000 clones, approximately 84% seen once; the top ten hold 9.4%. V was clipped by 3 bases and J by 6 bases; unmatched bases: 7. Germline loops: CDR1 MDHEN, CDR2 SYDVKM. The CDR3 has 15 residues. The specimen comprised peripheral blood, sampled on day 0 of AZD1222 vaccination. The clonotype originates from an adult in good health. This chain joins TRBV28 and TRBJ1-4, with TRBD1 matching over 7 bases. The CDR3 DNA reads TGTGCCAGCAGTTTGGAAGGGACAGCGTATGAAAAACTGTTTTTT. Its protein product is CASSLEGTAYEKLFF.